Below, 25 T cell receptor beta chains from the same sample are listed, as sequenced in a study of beta chain features in type 1 diabetes. Study results and caveats: People with Type 1 diabetes carried modestly yet significantly shorter TCRB CDR3s in all four CD4+ subsets.

Every bit of the isolated RNA underwent reverse transcription, so sequencing read expressed TCRB transcripts. TCRdb keeps only in-frame clones here, not all; method: immunoSEQ multiplex PCR. The sample has about 340,000 clones, 9.3% seen once. Antigens of these TCRs are unknown. Sequenced material: central memory CD4+ T cells from blood. The source is a man aged 25 to 45 with type 1 diabetes.

The J gene is TRBJ2-3, the V gene TRBV4-1; 8 nucleotides align to TRBD2. CDR3 length: 15 amino acids. V was clipped by 6 bases and J by 4 bases; unmatched bases: 9. Germline V gene data show CDR1 as MGHRA and CDR2 as YSYEKL. In DNA, the CDR3 is TGCGCCAGCAGGCAGGACGGGGGGGCTCCAGATACGCAGTATTTT. This codes for CASRQDGGAPDTQYF.

V is TRBV7-9 and J is TRBJ1-1; maybe TRBD1 (6 bases). CDR1 and CDR2 from the germline V gene are SEHNR and FQNEAQ (reference sequence). The CDR3 runs to 13 residues. V lost 5 bases and J lost 10, with 17 bases in between. The CDR3 DNA sequence: TGTGCCAGCAGCCTAAGGGACATCGAGTTAGCTTTCTTT. Translation: CASSLRDIELAFF.

This chain links TRBV7-9 with TRBJ2-2, with 11 bases fitting TRBD1. The germline gives CDR1 SEHNR, CDR2 FQNEAQ (reference sequence). The CDR3 consists of 15 residues. V lost 6 bases to trimming and J lost 4 bases; unmatched junction nucleotides: 4. The chain's CDR3 is CASRAGTGGTGELFF. CDR3 in DNA: TGTGCCAGCAGGGCCGGGACAGGGGGCACCGGGGAGCTGTTTTTT.

The chain combines TRBV5-5 with TRBJ2-5; D unclear. The germline V and J ends were trimmed by 4 bases and 7 bases, with 8 bases remaining between them. The CDR3 has 11 residues. Germline values: CDR1 SGHKS, CDR2 YYEKEE (reference sequence). The CDR3 DNA follows: TGTGCCAGCAGCCCCTTGCGGACCCAGTACTTC. Translating it yields CASSPLRTQYF.

The chain couples TRBV7-2 to TRBJ1-4; 10 bases match TRBD1. The CDR3 is 17 residues long. After removal of 0 bases from V and 4 bases from J, the junction contained 5 bases not matched to a gene. The V gene's germline CDR1 is SGHTA and CDR2 FQGNSA. The CDR3 reads CASSLARDRGGNEKLFF. CDR3 bases: TGTGCCAGCAGCTTAGCGCGGGACAGGGGTGGTAATGAAAAACTGTTTTTT. Looking up the rest from reference TRBV7-2 and TRBJ1-4 gives the full variable domain: GAGVSQSPSNKVTEKGKDVELRCDPISGHTALYWYRQSLGQGLEFLIYFQGNSAPDKSGLPSDRFSAERTGGSVSTLTIQRTQQEDSAVYLCASSLARDRGGNEKLFFGSGTQLSVL.

This clone has ten or more counts. The chain uses TRBV7-7 and TRBJ2-1; TRBD2 aligns across 9 bases. V lost 4 bases and J lost 7; bases outside the gene matches: 8. Germline V gene sequence: CDR1 SSHAT, CDR2 FNYEAQ (reference sequence). The CDR3 spans 15 residues. This chain's CDR3 is CASSYVAGEVNEQFF. The CDR3 nucleotides read TGTGCCAGCAGCTATGTAGCGGGGGAGGTTAATGAGCAGTTCTTC.

CDR3 protein: CASSATAPNEQYF. CDR3 bases: TGTGCCAGCAGCGCGACAGCGCCGAATGAGCAGTACTTC. The rearrangement links TRBV11-2 to TRBJ2-7, with D tentatively TRBD1 (5 bases). The CDR3 runs 13 residues. Per the germline V gene, CDR1 is SGHAT and CDR2 is FQNNGV. The V gene lost 5 bases and the J gene lost 7 bases, with 15 bases spanning the gap.

The sample holds a few counts of this clone. The V gene is TRBV2, the J gene TRBJ2-2; a possible D gene is TRBD1 (6 bases). Between the trimmed V and J ends, which lost 7 bases and 4 bases, there was a span of 19 bases. Per germline, CDR1 SNHLY and CDR2 FYNNEI. This CDR3 is built from 16 residues. The CDR3 protein is CASTAVAGASTGELFF. The CDR3, as DNA: TGTGCCAGCACTGCGGTAGCAGGGGCGAGCACCGGGGAGCTGTTTTTT.

The V gene is TRBV11-2, the J gene TRBJ2-5; D is ambiguous. This CDR3 region has 14 residues. V was trimmed by 2 bases and J by 8 bases, leaving 15 bases between them. Germline CDR1 SGHAT, CDR2 FQNNGV. CDR3 loop: CASSLQLPRPTQYF. CDR3 DNA sequence: TGTGCCAGCAGCTTACAGCTCCCAAGACCAACCCAGTACTTC.

This clone was detected a few times. CDR3 sequence reads: CASSGAGNTEAFF. In DNA form, the CDR3 reads TGTGCCAGCAGTGGGGCGGGGAACACTGAAGCTTTCTTT. The genes are TRBV25-1 and TRBJ1-1; no clear D gene. The CDR3 length is 13 residues. Germline values: CDR1 MGHDK, CDR2 SYGVNS. V was cut by 4 bases and J by 1 base, with 7 bases left in between.

This clone has more than one count but fewer than ten. The DNA for the CDR3 is TGTGCCAGCTCACCACTGCAGGGTATCGATGAGCAGTTCTTC. Its translation: CASSPLQGIDEQFF. The chain recombines TRBV18 with TRBJ2-1; possibly TRBD1 for D (5 bases). This CDR3 region has 14 residues. Trimming shortened V by 1 base and J by 8 bases, and 12 bases separated the two germline ends. Looked up from germline, CDR1 is KGHSH and CDR2 is LQKENI.

This clone was seen ten or more times. The chain couples TRBV7-2 to TRBJ1-4; no firm D call. CDR3 length: 14 amino acids. V was cut by 3 bases and J by 8 bases, with 13 bases left in between. The germline CDR1 and CDR2 sequences are SGHTA and FQGNSA. The CDR3 coding sequence is TGTGCCAGCAGCTTTATCCCTATGAGCGAAAAACTGTTTTTT. Translated: CASSFIPMSEKLFF.

V gene TRBV2 combines with J gene TRBJ1-1, with D possibly matching TRBD1 (5 bases). The CDR3 spans 12 residues. The germline V gene has CDR1 SNHLY and CDR2 FYNNEI. V lost 1 base to trimming and J lost 10 bases, with 10 bases between them. This chain's CDR3 is CASSEDAGRAFF. CDR3 in DNA: TGTGCCAGCAGTGAAGATGCAGGGAGAGCTTTCTTT.

This clone was picked up many times. The CDR3 DNA follows: TGTGCCAGCAGGGGACAGGGTCCGGGCACTGAAGCTTTCTTT. Translation: CASRGQGPGTEAFF. The chain uses TRBV2 and TRBJ1-1; 9 positions agree with TRBD1. Losses at the gene ends were 6 bases for V and 4 bases for J; bases not matched to a gene: 6. The CDR3 contains 14 residues. In germline, CDR1 is SNHLY, CDR2 FYNNEI. The full variable domain, with the rest looked up from reference TRBV2 and TRBJ1-1, is EPEVTQTPSHQVTQMGQEVILRCVPISNHLYFYWYRQILGQKVEFLVSFYNNEISEKSEIFDDQFSVERPDGSNFTLKIRSTKLEDSAMYFCASRGQGPGTEAFFGQGTRLTVV.

This chain connects TRBV27 to TRBJ2-7, with a weak D call TRBD2 (6 bases). Germline-derived CDR1 and CDR2 are MNHEY and SMNVEV (reference sequence). The CDR3 length is 14 residues. V lost 3 bases to trimming and J lost 3 bases, with 12 bases between them. CDR3 DNA: TGTGCCAGCAGTTTGCGGGACGTGAACTACGAGCAGTACTTC. This gives the protein CASSLRDVNYEQYF.

The chain uses TRBV5-1 and TRBJ2-5, with unresolved D. Germline CDR1 is SGHRS and CDR2 is YFSETQ. Trimming shortened V by 1 base and J by 4 bases, and 11 bases separated the two germline ends. The CDR3 length is 14 residues. The CDR3 nucleotides read TGCGCCAGCAGCTTGCTGTTTCCGGTAGAGACCCAGTACTTC. Its protein is CASSLLFPVETQYF.

The chain is built from TRBV29-1 and TRBJ1-2, with a tentative D call TRBD1 (6 bases). CDR1 and CDR2 from the germline V gene are SQVTM and ANQGSEA. V was cut by 8 bases and J by 4 bases, with 14 bases left in between. The length of the CDR3 is 12 residues. This CDR3 reads CSYLRGSYGYTF. Written as DNA, the CDR3 is TGCAGCTACTTAAGGGGGAGCTATGGCTACACCTTC.

This clone was seen only a few times. This chain links TRBV2 with TRBJ1-4; D gene ambiguous. The CDR3 is 14 residues long. V was trimmed by 4 bases and J by 5 bases, leaving 11 bases between them. The V gene's germline CDR1 is SNHLY and CDR2 FYNNEI. The CDR3 DNA follows: TGTGCCAGCAGTGTTGGCAGACGAAATGAAAAACTGTTTTTT. Its protein is CASSVGRRNEKLFF.

The gene calls are TRBV5-6 and TRBJ1-2; the D gene is possibly TRBD1 (6 bases). Germline CDR1 reads SGHDT; CDR2 reads YYEEEE. The CDR3 is 16 amino acids. Trimming left V 0 bases short and J 2 bases short, with 14 bases between. CDR3 nucleotide sequence: TGTGCCAGCAGCTTGGCCGGCAGGGGCGCCAACTATGGCTACACCTTC. This gives the protein CASSLAGRGANYGYTF.

This clone was counted between two and nine times. V and J are TRBV6-1 and TRBJ1-5, with D hard to call. Trimming took off 2 bases at V and 6 bases at J, with 23 bases between the two ends. Germline V gives CDR1 MNHNS, CDR2 SASEGT. The CDR3 loop spans 18 amino acids. CDR3 protein: CASSEIRRGVHVPQPQHF. The CDR3 nucleotides are TGTGCCAGCAGTGAAATCCGACGGGGAGTCCACGTCCCTCAGCCCCAGCATTTT.

This clone was seen a few times. This chain joins TRBV5-8 and TRBJ2-7, with TRBD1 as a possible D gene (6 bases). Trimming took off 2 bases at V and 2 bases at J, with 14 bases between the two ends. This CDR3 is built from 15 residues. Germline V lookup: CDR1 SGHTS, CDR2 YDEGEE. CDR3: CASSLNPGDTYEQYF. The CDR3 coding sequence is TGTGCCAGCAGCTTAAATCCAGGGGACACCTACGAGCAGTACTTC.

The chain couples TRBV2 to TRBJ2-7; 8 nucleotides align to TRBD1. Germline V gene lookup returns CDR1 SNHLY and CDR2 FYNNEI. The CDR3 sequence is 13 residues long. V dropped 5 bases and J dropped 7; count of bases not matched to a gene: 7. The CDR3 bases are TGTGCCAGCAGTCGGGACAGGATGGTGGAGCAGTACTTC. This codes for CASSRDRMVEQYF.

The chain has TRBV5-1 and TRBJ1-5; D unresolved. V was clipped by 3 bases and J by 3 bases, with 7 bases between them. This CDR3 has 13 residues. CDR1 is SGHRS and CDR2 is YFSETQ in the germline V gene. The CDR3 nucleotides are TGCGCCAGCAGCTCGGGCTTCAATCAGCCCCAGCATTTT. Protein sequence: CASSSGFNQPQHF.

This clone was counted a few times. The rearrangement joins TRBV5-6 to TRBJ2-2; TRBD1 matches 11 bases. V shed 4 bases, J shed 5 bases, and the junction held 7 bases outside the gene matches. This CDR3 is built from 16 residues. The germline CDR1 and CDR2 sequences are SGHDT and YYEEEE. The CDR3 is CASSLGQGASTGELFF. The CDR3 DNA reads as TGTGCCAGCAGCCTCGGACAGGGGGCATCAACCGGGGAGCTGTTTTTT.

This clone occurred a few times. The chain carries TRBV6-5 and TRBJ1-2, with a weak D call TRBD1 (5 bases). The CDR3 consists of 16 residues. The ends were cut back, 2 bases at V and 7 bases at J, with 20 bases in the middle. CDR1 and CDR2 (germline): MNHEY, SVGAGI. This chain's CDR3 is CASSYPPDQGLSGYTF. The CDR3, as DNA: TGTGCCAGCAGTTACCCTCCGGACCAGGGTCTCTCTGGCTACACCTTC.